These 10 T cell receptor beta chains share one sample of origin, sequenced in a study of blood T cell repertoires in COVID-19. Sequencing was performed with immunoSEQ multiplex PCR; in TCRdb, only in-frame clones are kept and a portion is missing. This sample yields around 220,000 clones, of which roughly 80% are seen a single time; around 4.7% belongs to the top ten. The sample comprised peripheral blood. The receptors here all came from a human donor in a cohort sampled during active COVID-19.

The rearrangement links TRBV9 to TRBJ2-3, with TRBD1 matching 7 bases. Trimming removed 7 bases from V and 1 base from J; junction bases left unmatched: 3. The CDR3 loop spans 13 amino acids. CDR1 and CDR2 (germline): SGDLS, YYNGEE. CDR3 loop: CASATGGTDTQYF. In DNA, the CDR3 is TGTGCCAGCGCCACAGGGGGCACAGATACGCAGTATTTT.

The chain is built from TRBV6-6 and TRBJ2-7; TRBD1 matches 7 bases. J was trimmed by 3 bases and V by 5 bases; bases with no gene match: 7. The CDR3 is 14 residues long. Germline values: CDR1 MNHNY, CDR2 SVGAGI (reference sequence). CDR3 region: CASSPTGQSYEQYF. The CDR3 nucleotides read TGTGCCAGCAGTCCAACGGGACAGAGCTACGAGCAGTACTTC.

The DNA of the CDR3 is TGTGCCAGCAGCCCCAATCAGGGTCACTCCTACGAGCAGTACTTC. As protein: CASSPNQGHSYEQYF. V is TRBV9 and J is TRBJ2-7; D is possibly TRBD1 (5 bases). In germline, CDR1 is SGDLS, CDR2 YYNGEE. This CDR3 comprises 15 residues. Trimming removed 4 bases from V and 0 bases from J, with 14 bases in between.

This rearrangement joins TRBV6-4 to TRBJ1-2; 7 nucleotides line up with TRBD1. V was clipped by 7 bases and J by 0 bases; unmatched bases: 8. The CDR3 contains 15 residues. Germline V gives CDR1 MRHNA, CDR2 SNTAGT. The CDR3 DNA reads as TGTGCCAGCAAGTTCACTGGGACAGCTAACTATGGCTACACCTTC. Its translation is CASKFTGTANYGYTF.

The chain uses TRBV5-1 and TRBJ2-6; 8 bases line up with TRBD2. The CDR3 length is 17 residues. Per germline, CDR1 SGHRS and CDR2 YFSETQ. Unmatched junction bases numbered 4, after V lost 0 bases and J lost 2 bases. The DNA for the CDR3 is TGCGCCAGCAGCTTGGTTACGGGAGGGGCTGGGGCCAACGTCCTGACTTTC. It yields the protein CASSLVTGGAGANVLTF.

This rearrangement joins TRBV27 to TRBJ2-5; TRBD2 aligns across 14 bases. Losses at the gene ends were 5 bases for V and 5 bases for J; bases not matched to a gene: 10. CDR1 is MNHEY and CDR2 is SMNVEV in the germline V gene (reference sequence). CDR3 length equals 17 residues. CDR3 residues: CASSRLGLAGVRETQYF. The CDR3 DNA reads as TGTGCCAGCAGTCGCCTGGGACTAGCGGGAGTGAGGGAGACCCAGTACTTC.

The chain recombines TRBV28 with TRBJ2-1, with 10 bases that match TRBD2. Looked up from germline, CDR1 is MDHEN and CDR2 is SYDVKM. With V trimmed by 4 bases and J by 7 bases, 4 bases remained unmatched. CDR3 length: 14 amino acids. For the CDR3, the DNA is TGTGCCAGCAGTTCACCTAGCGGGAGTAATGAGCAGTTCTTC. Translation: CASSSPSGSNEQFF.

The gene calls are TRBV10-1 and TRBJ2-2; weak D call: TRBD2 (7 bases). CDR1 and CDR2 from the germline V gene are WNHNN and SYGVQD (reference sequence). This CDR3 contains 15 residues. V was trimmed by 6 bases and J by 3 bases, leaving 14 bases between them. The CDR3 DNA reads as TGCGCCAGCAGGGGGAGGGGGGTGGACACCGGGGAGCTGTTTTTT. Protein: CASRGRGVDTGELFF.

The chain is built from TRBV24-1 and TRBJ1-2, with 7 bases identical to TRBD1. The ends lost 4 bases at V and 3 bases at J; junction bases unmatched: 7. The CDR3 spans 15 residues. CDR1 is KGHDR, CDR2 SFDVKD, per germline. The CDR3 spells CATSEATGPDYGYTF. The CDR3, as DNA: TGTGCCACCAGTGAGGCGACAGGGCCTGACTATGGCTACACCTTC.

CDR3 residues: CASSLGTLDYGYTF. For the CDR3, the DNA is TGTGCCAGCAGCTTGGGGACACTGGATTATGGCTACACCTTC. The chain joins TRBV5-5 to TRBJ1-2; D is possibly TRBD1 (5 bases). Germline assignment: CDR1 SGHKS and CDR2 YYEKEE (reference sequence). V shed 0 bases and J shed 5 bases, with 11 bases lying between them. The length of the CDR3 is 14 residues.